This entry features one T cell receptor (beta chain) sequence. These data originate in a study of blood T cell repertoires in COVID-19. Background on the study: COVID-19 samples from acute and convalescent phases originated in the United States, Italy and Spain.

The assay was immunoSEQ multiplex PCR, and TCRdb's table has in-frame clones only and misses some. In the table there are approximately 250,000 clones, around 90% of which are singletons. It was within 2 weeks before study entry that exposed participants met a COVID-19 case. The CDR3 loop spans 13 amino acids. V was trimmed by 4 bases and J by 5 bases, leaving 12 bases between them. Germline CDR1 reads SNHLY; CDR2 reads FYNNEI. The chain uses TRBV2 and TRBJ2-7; D not resolved. This TCR came from a man aged 40-55 years who had been exposed to COVID-19. The sample consisted of PBMCs or T cells enriched from blood (not recorded which). The CDR3 DNA sequence: TGTGCCAGCAGTGCAGAGAGCGCCCACGAGCAGTACTTC. This codes for CASSAESAHEQYF. Complete variable domain (other parts from reference TRBV2 and TRBJ2-7): EPEVTQTPSHQVTQMGQEVILRCVPISNHLYFYWYRQILGQKVEFLVSFYNNEISEKSEIFDDQFSVERPDGSNFTLKIRSTKLEDSAMYFCASSAESAHEQYFGPGTRLTVT.